The 9 T cell receptor beta chains below come from one sample, sequenced in a study of ipilimumab plus nivolumab after autologous stem cell transplantation. The repertoire was sequenced with immunoSEQ multiplex PCR; TCRdb's copy has only in-frame clones and lacks some. The data hold fewer than 95,000 clones, with 83% observed a single time. This specimen was PBMCs, taken in a trial of ipilimumab plus nivolumab as post-transplant consolidation. Receptors originate from a male donor with diffuse large B-cell lymphoma.

This clone was detected once. The V gene is TRBV7-9, the J gene TRBJ2-7; the match to TRBD2 covers 9 bases. Germline CDR1 reads SEHNR; CDR2 reads FQNEAQ (reference sequence). V shed 1 base, J shed 2 bases, and the junction held 6 bases outside the gene matches. The CDR3 length is 16 residues. DNA of the CDR3: TGTGCCAGCAGCTTAGGATTAGCGGGGGCCCCCTACGAGCAGTACTTC. It is translated as CASSLGLAGAPYEQYF.

The J gene is TRBJ2-2, the V gene TRBV7-2; D ambiguous. The CDR3 extends over 15 amino acids. V was trimmed by 3 bases and J by 5 bases, leaving 13 bases between them. The germline gives CDR1 SGHTA, CDR2 FQGNSA. The CDR3 nucleotides read TGTGCCAGCAGCTTCGGGCAGAAAGGGACCGGGGAGCTGTTTTTT. This codes for CASSFGQKGTGELFF.

The V and J genes are TRBV2 and TRBJ1-4; D remains unclear. Per germline, CDR1 SNHLY and CDR2 FYNNEI. The CDR3 loop spans 16 amino acids. V gave up 3 bases and J gave up 7 bases, with 18 bases separating them. CDR3 in DNA: TGTGCCAGCAGTGACGTGGGATCCTCGGCGGCTGAAAAACTGTTTTTT. Its translation: CASSDVGSSAAEKLFF.

This clone was seen more than once but under ten times. The chain joins TRBV7-2 to TRBJ1-2; unclear D gene. V was cut by 5 bases and J by 6 bases, with 13 bases left in between. Germline values: CDR1 SGHTA, CDR2 FQGNSA. This CDR3 contains 13 residues. CDR3 region: CASSLYSFNGYTF. CDR3 bases: TGTGCCAGCAGCCTATACAGCTTTAATGGCTACACCTTC.

This CDR3 is CASNGGRNIQYF. Written as DNA, the CDR3 is TGTGCCAGCAATGGGGGGCGAAACATTCAGTACTTC. This chain links TRBV5-6 with TRBJ2-4; possibly TRBD1 or TRBD2 for D (6 bases each). This CDR3 comprises 12 residues. Between the trimmed V and J ends, which lost 6 bases and 6 bases, there was a span of 10 bases. Germline lookup yields CDR1 SGHDT and CDR2 YYEEEE.

The chain employs TRBV9 and TRBJ1-2; D possibly corresponds to TRBD1 (5 bases). This CDR3 spans 13 amino acids. The V gene lost 4 bases and the J gene lost 6 bases, with 13 bases spanning the gap. Germline V gene data show CDR1 as SGDLS and CDR2 as YYNGEE. The CDR3 sequence is CASSTPGPHGYTF. The CDR3 DNA is TGTGCCAGCAGCACCCCGGGACCTCATGGCTACACCTTC.

This chain joins TRBV5-6 and TRBJ1-2, with 7 bases fitting TRBD1. Germline V gives CDR1 SGHDT, CDR2 YYEEEE. Unmatched junction bases numbered 3, after V lost 4 bases and J lost 3 bases. The CDR3 contains 13 residues. CDR3 sequence (DNA): TGTGCCAGCAGCCTTGGGACAGACTATGGCTACACCTTC. Protein: CASSLGTDYGYTF.

V usage is TRBV4-1 and J usage is TRBJ2-1; D unclear. Germline assignment: CDR1 MGHRA and CDR2 YSYEKL. CDR3 length equals 15 residues. V lost 3 bases and J lost 4, with 13 bases in between. In DNA form, the CDR3 reads TGCGCCAGCAGCCATCCTCCGACAAAATACAATGAGCAGTTCTTC. Protein sequence: CASSHPPTKYNEQFF.

This chain joins TRBV11-2 and TRBJ2-3, with 13 bases identical to TRBD2. Germline CDR1 SGHAT, CDR2 FQNNGV. V was clipped by 5 bases and J by 1 base; unmatched bases: 3. This CDR3 region has 16 residues. The CDR3 region is CASSVGLAGGTDTQYF. CDR3 sequence (DNA): TGTGCCAGCAGCGTTGGACTAGCGGGGGGCACAGATACGCAGTATTTT.